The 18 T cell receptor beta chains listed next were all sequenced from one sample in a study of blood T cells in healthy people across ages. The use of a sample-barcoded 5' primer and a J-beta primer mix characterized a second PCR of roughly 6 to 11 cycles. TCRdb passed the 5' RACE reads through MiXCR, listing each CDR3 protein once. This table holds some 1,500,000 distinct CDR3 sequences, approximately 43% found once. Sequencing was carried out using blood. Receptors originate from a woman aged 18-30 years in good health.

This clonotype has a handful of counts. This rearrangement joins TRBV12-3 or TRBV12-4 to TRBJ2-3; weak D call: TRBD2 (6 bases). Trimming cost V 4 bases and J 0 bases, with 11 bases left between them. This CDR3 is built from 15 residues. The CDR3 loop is CASSSPGLSTDTQYF. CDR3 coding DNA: TGTGCCAGCAGTTCGCCGGGACTCAGCACAGATACGCAGTATTTT.

The CDR3 bases are TGCAGTGCCAACCCTCGGGAACAGCCCTTCAATTCACCCCTCCACTTT. Its protein product is CSANPREQPFNSPLHF. This sequence joins TRBV20-1 and TRBJ1-6; no firm D call. Germline V gene sequence: CDR1 DFQATT, CDR2 SNEGSKA (reference sequence). V lost 6 bases to trimming and J lost 7 bases, with 22 bases between them. The CDR3 has 16 residues.

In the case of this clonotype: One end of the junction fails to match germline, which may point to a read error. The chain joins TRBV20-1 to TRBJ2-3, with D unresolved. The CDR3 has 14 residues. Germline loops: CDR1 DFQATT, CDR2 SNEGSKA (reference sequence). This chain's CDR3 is CSSRDRVGRDTQYF. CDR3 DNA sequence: TGCAGTTCTAGAGATCGGGTCGGAAGGGATACGCAGTATTTT.

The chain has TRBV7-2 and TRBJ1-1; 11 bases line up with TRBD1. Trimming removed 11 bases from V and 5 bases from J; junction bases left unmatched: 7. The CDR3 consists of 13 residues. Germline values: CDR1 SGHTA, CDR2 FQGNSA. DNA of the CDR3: TGTGCCGGCCGGACAGGGGGCTCTACTGAAGCTTTCTTT. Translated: CAGRTGGSTEAFF.

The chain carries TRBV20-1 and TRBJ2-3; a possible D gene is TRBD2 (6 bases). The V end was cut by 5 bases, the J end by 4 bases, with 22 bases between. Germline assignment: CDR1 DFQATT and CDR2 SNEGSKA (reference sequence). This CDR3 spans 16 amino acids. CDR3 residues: CSALTTLLWGADTQYF. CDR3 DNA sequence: TGCAGTGCTTTAACTACCTTACTCTGGGGGGCAGATACGCAGTATTTT.

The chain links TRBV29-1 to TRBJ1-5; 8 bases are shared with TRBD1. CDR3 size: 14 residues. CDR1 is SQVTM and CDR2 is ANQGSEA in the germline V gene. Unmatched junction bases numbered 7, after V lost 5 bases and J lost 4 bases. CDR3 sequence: CSVSGTGVNQPQHF. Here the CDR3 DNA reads TGCAGCGTTTCCGGGACAGGTGTTAATCAGCCCCAGCATTTT.

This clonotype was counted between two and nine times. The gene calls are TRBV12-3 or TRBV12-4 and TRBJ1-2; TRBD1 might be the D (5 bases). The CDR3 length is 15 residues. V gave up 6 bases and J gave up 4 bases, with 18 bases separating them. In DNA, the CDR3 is TGTGCCAGCAGCCCTAAGCGACAGAGCACCTATGGCTACACCTTC. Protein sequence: CASSPKRQSTYGYTF.

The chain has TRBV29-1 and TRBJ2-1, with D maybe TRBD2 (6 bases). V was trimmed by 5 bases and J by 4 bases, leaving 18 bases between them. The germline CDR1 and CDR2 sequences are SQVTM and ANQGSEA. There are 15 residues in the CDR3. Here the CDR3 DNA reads TGCAGCGTTCCCCTAGCGCAGGGAGCATACAATGAGCAGTTCTTC. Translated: CSVPLAQGAYNEQFF.

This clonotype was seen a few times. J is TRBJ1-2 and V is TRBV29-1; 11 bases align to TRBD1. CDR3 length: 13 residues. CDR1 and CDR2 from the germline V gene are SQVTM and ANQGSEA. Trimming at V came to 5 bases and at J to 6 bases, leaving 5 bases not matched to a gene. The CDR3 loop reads CSVQDRGPNGYTF. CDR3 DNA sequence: TGCAGCGTTCAGGACAGGGGGCCCAATGGCTACACCTTC.

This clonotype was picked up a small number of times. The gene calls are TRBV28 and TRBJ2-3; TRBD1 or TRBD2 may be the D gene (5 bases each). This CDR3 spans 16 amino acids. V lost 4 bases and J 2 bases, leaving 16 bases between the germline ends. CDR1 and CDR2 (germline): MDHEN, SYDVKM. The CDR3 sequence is CASSSPSAGTTDTQYF. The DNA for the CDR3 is TGTGCCAGCAGTTCCCCCAGCGCAGGGACCACAGATACGCAGTATTTT.

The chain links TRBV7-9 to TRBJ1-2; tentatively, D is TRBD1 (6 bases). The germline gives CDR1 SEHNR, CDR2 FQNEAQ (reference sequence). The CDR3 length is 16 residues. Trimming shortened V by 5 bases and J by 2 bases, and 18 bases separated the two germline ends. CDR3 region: CASSPLDSVKNYGYTF. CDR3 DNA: TGTGCCAGCAGCCCCCTGGACAGTGTTAAGAACTATGGCTACACCTTC.

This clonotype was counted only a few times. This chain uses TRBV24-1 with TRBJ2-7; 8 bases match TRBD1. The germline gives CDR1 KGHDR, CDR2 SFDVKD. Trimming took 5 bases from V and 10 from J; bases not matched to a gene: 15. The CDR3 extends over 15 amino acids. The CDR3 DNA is TGTGCCACCAGTGCCCCGACAGGGGACAAAAAAATTCAGTACTTC. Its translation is CATSAPTGDKKIQYF.

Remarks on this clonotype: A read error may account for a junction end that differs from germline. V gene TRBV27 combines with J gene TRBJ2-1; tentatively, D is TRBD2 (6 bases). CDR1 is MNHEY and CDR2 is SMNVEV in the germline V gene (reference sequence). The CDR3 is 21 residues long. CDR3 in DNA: TGTACCAGCAGTTCTACTGTAAGGGCAAGTGGCCTACGGGGGTCCTACAATGAGCAGTTCTTC. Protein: CTSSSTVRASGLRGSYNEQFF.

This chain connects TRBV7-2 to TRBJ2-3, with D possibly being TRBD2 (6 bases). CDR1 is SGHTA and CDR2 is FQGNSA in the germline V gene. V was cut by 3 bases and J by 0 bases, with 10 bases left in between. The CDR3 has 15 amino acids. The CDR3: CASSFMGGSTDTQYF. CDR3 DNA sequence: TGTGCCAGCAGCTTCATGGGGGGAAGCACAGATACGCAGTATTTT.

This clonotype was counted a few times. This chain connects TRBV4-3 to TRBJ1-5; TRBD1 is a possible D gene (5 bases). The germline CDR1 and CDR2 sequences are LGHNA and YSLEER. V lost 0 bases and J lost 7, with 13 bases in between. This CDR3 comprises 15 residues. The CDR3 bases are TGCGCCAGCAGCCAAGAGGGGGTTCTGGGCCAGCCCCAGCATTTT. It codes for CASSQEGVLGQPQHF.

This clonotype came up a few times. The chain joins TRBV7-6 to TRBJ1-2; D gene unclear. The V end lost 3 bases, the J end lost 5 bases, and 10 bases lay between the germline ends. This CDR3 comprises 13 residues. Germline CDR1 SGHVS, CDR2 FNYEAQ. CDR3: CASSLAASYGYTF. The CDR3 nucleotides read TGTGCCAGCAGCTTGGCAGCGAGTTATGGCTACACCTTC.

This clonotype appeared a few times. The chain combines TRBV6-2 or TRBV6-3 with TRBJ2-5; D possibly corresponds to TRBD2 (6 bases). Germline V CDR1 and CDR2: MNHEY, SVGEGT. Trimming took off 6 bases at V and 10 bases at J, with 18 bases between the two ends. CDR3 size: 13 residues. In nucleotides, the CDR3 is TGTGCCAGCAGGGATAGAACGGGAGAGGGCCAGTACTTC. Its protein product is CASRDRTGEGQYF.

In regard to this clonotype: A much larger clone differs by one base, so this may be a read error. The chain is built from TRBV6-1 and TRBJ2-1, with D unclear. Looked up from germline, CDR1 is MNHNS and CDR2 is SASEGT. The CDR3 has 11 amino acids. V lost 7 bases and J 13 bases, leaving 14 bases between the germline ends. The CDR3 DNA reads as TGTGCCAGCACCCGTGGTGAGACCCAGTTCTTC. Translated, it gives CASTRGETQFF.